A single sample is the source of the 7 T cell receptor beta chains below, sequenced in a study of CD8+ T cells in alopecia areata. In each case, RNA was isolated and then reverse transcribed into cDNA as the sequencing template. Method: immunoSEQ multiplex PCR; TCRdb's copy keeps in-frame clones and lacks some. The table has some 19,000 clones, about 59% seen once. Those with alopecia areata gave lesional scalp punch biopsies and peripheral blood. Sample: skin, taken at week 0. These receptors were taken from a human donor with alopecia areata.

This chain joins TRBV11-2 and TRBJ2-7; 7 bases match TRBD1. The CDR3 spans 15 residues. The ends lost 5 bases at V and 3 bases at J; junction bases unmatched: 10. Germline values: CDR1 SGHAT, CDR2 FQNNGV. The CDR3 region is CASSLTGVLLYEQYF. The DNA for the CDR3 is TGTGCCAGCAGCCTTACAGGGGTACTCCTCTACGAGCAGTACTTC.

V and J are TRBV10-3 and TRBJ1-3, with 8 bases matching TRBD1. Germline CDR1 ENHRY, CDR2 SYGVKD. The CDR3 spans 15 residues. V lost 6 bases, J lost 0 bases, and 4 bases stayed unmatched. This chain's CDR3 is CAIRQGVSSGNTIYF. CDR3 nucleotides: TGTGCCATCAGACAGGGGGTGAGCTCTGGAAACACCATATATTTT.

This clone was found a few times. Written as DNA, the CDR3 is TGTGCCAGCAGTTACTTAGCGGGGGGTCCCACCGGGGAGCTGTTTTTT. It encodes CASSYLAGGPTGELFF. The V call is TRBV6-6, the J call TRBJ2-2, with 10 nucleotides matching TRBD2. Germline assignment: CDR1 MNHNY and CDR2 SVGAGI (reference sequence). V gave up 1 base and J gave up 4 bases; unmatched junction bases: 3. This CDR3 contains 16 residues.

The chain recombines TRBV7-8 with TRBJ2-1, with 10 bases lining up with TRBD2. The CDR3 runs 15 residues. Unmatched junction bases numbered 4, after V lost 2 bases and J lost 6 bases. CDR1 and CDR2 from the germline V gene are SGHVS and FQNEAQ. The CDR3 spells CASSLMASGGNEQFF. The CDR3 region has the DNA TGTGCCAGCAGCTTAATGGCTAGCGGGGGCAATGAGCAGTTCTTC.

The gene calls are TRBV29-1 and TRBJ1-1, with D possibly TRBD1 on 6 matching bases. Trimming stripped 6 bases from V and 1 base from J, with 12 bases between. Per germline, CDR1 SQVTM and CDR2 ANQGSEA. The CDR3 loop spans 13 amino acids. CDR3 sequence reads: CSVQEQGNTEAFF. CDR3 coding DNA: TGCAGCGTGCAGGAACAGGGGAACACTGAAGCTTTCTTT.

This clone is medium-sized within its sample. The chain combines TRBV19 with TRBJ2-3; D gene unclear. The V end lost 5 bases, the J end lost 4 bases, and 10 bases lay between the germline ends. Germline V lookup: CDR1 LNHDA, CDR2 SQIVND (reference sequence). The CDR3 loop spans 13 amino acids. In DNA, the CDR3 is TGTGCCAGTAGTCCGTCGAGTCCAGATACGCAGTATTTT. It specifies CASSPSSPDTQYF.

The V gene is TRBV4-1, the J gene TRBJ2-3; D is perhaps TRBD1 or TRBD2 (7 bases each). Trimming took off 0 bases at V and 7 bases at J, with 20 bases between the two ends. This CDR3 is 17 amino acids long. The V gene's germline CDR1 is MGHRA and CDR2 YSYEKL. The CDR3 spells CASSQDPGGLGGHTQYF. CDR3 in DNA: TGCGCCAGCAGCCAAGATCCAGGTGGACTAGGGGGCCATACGCAGTATTTT.